The T cell receptor beta chain described here comes from a study of OX40 agonist ivuxolimab in advanced cancers. Study-wide background: With ivuxolimab, an agonistic anti-OX40 (CD134) antibody, patients were treated. Three patients got partial responses; one had hepatocellular carcinoma and two had cutaneous melanoma. The study, taken as a whole, reports: In a subset of nonresponders, normalized T-cell clonal expansion was also low.

With regard to this clone: Antigen: not known.

Generated by immunoSEQ multiplex PCR, the TCRdb table keeps only in-frame clones and is missing some. The sample has around 60,000 clones; around nine tenths are singletons. The V gene lost 1 base and the J gene lost 6 bases, with 3 bases spanning the gap. CDR1 and CDR2 from the germline V gene are LGHNA and YSLEER. The CDR3 is 12 amino acids. The sequence came from an adult with an advanced solid tumor such as melanoma, head and neck, liver or kidney cancer. The V call is TRBV4-3, the J call TRBJ2-2; D gene unclear. Sample: CD4+ or CD8+ T cells sorted from blood, taken in a trial of the OX40 agonist ivuxolimab. In DNA form, the CDR3 reads TGCGCCAGCAGCCAAGCGGCCGGGGAGCTGTTTTTT. Translation: CASSQAAGELFF.